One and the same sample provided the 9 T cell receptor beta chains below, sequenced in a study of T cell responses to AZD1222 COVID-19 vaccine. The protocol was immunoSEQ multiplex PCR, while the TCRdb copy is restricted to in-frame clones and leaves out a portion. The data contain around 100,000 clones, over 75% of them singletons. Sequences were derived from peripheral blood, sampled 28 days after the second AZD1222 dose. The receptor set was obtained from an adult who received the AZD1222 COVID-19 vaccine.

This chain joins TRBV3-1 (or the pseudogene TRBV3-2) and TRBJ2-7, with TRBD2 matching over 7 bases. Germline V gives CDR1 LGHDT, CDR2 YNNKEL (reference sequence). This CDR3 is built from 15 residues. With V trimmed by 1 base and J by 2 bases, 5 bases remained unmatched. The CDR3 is CASSQAPGGAYEQYF. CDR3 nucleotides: TGTGCCAGCAGCCAAGCCCCGGGGGGAGCCTACGAGCAGTACTTC.

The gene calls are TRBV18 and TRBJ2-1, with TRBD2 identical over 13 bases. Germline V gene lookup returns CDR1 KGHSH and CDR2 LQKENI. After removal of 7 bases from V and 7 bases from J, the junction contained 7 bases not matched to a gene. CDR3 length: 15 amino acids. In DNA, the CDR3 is TGTGCCAGCTTACCCGGGACTAGCGGGGTGAATGAGCAGTTCTTC. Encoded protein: CASLPGTSGVNEQFF.

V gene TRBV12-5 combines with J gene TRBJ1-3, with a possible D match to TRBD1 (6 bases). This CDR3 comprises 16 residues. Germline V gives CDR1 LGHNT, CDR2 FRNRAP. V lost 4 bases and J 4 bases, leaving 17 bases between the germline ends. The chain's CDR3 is CASGSQGSPGGNTIYF. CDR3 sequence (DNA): TGTGCTAGTGGTTCTCAGGGGAGTCCCGGCGGAAACACCATATATTTT.

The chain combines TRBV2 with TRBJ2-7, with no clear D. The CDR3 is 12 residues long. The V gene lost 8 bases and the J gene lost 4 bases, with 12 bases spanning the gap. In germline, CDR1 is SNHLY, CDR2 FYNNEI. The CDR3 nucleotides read TGTGCCAGCTCGGTAAGGGTATACGAGCAGTACTTC. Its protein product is CASSVRVYEQYF.

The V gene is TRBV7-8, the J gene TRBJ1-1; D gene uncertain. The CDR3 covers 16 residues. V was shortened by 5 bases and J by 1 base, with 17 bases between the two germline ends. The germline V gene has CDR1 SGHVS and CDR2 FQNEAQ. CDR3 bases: TGTGCCAGCAGCCCTGTCCCACGACCCACGAACACTGAAGCTTTCTTT. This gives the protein CASSPVPRPTNTEAFF. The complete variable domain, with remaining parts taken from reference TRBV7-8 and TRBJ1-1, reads GAGVSQSPRYKVAKRGQDVALRCDPISGHVSLFWYQQALGQGPEFLTYFQNEAQLDKSGLPSDRFFAERPEGSVSTLKIQRTQQEDSAVYLCASSPVPRPTNTEAFFGQGTRLTVV.

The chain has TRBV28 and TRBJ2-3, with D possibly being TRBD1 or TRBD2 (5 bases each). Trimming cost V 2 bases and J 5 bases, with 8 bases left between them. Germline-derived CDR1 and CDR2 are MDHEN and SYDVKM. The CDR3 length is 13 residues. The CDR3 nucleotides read TGTGCCAGCAGTTTAGGGGCGGGAGATACGCAGTATTTT. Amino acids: CASSLGAGDTQYF.

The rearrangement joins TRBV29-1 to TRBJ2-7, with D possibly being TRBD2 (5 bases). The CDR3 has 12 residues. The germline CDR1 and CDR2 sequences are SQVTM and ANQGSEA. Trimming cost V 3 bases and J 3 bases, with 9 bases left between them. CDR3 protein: CSVESGFYEQYF. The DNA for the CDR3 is TGCAGCGTTGAGTCGGGGTTCTACGAGCAGTACTTC.

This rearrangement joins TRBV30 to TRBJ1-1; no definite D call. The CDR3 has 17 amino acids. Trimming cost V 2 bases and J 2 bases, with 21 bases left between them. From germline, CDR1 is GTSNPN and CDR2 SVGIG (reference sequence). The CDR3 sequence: CAWSPLGSRPVNTEAFF. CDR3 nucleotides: TGTGCCTGGAGTCCCCTTGGCTCTCGGCCAGTCAACACTGAAGCTTTCTTT.

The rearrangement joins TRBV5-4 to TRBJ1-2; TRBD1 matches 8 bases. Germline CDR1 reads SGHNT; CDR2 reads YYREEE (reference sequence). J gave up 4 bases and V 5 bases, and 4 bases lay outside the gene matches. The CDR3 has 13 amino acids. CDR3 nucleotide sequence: TGTGCCAGCAGTCGGACAGGGCCCTATGGCTACACCTTC. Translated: CASSRTGPYGYTF.